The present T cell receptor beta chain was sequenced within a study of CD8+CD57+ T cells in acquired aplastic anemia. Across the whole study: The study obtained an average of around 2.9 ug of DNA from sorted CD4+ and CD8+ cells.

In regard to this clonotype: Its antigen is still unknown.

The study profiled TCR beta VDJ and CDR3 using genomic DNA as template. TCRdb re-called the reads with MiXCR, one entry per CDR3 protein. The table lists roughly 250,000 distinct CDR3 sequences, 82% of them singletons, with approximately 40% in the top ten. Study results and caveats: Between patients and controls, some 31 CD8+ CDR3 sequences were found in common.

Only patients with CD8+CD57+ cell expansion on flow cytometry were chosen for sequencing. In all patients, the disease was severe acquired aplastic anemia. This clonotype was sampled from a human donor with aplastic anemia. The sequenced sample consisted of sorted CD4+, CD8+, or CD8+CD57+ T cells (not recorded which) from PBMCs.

CDR3 amino acids: CASGVEAGNTGEQHF. As DNA, the CDR3 is TGTGCCAGCGGTGTAGAAGCGGGGAACACCGGGGAGCAGCATTTT. J is TRBJ1-5 and V is TRBV9; D unresolved. V was pared by 7 bases and J by 13 bases, with 27 bases between. The CDR3 is made up of 15 amino acids. In germline, CDR1 is SGDLS, CDR2 YYNGEE. Filled out from reference TRBV9 and TRBJ1-5, the complete variable domain reads DSGVTQTPKHLITATGQRVTLRCSPRSGDLSVYWYQQSLDQGLQFLIQYYNGEERAKGNILERFSAQQFPDLHSELNLSSLELGDSALYFCASGVEAGNTGEQHFGDGTRLSIL.